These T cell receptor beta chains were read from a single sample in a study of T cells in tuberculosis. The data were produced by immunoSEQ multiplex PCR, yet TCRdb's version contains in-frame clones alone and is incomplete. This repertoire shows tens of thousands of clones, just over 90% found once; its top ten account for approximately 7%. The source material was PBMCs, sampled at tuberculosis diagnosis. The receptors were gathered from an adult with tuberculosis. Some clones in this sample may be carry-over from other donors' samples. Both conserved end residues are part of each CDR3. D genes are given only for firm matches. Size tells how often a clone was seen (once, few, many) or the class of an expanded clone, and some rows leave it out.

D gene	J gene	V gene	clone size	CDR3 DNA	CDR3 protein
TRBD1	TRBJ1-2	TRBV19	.	TGTGCCAGTAGCATCGGACAGGGGGCCGGCTATGGCTACACCTTC	CASSIGQGAGYGYTF
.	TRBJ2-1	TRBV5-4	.	TGTGCCAGCAGCTCGCCCATCTACGGAGGATACAATGAGCAGTTCTTC	CASSSPIYGGYNEQFF
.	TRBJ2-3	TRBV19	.	TGTGCCAGTAGTATTCAGGGGTCGACCGCTACCGATACGCAGTATTTT	CASSIQGSTATDTQYF
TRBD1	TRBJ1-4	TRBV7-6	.	TGTGCCAGCAGCTTGGGCAGGGGGCCAACTAATGAAAAACTGTTTTTT	CASSLGRGPTNEKLFF
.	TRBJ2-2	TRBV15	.	TGTGCCACCAGCAGAGACGGAGGGGCCGGGGAGCTGTTTTTT	CATSRDGGAGELFF
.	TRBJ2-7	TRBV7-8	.	TGTGCCAGCAGCCTATACACGTCGGCGGGCGAGCAGTACTTC	CASSLYTSAGEQYF
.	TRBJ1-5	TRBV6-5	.	TGTGCCAGCAGTTACGGGAGGGGGAACAGTGGTCAGCCCCAGCATTTT	CASSYGRGNSGQPQHF
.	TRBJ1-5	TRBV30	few	TGTGCCTGGAGCCCTAGGGGAAATCAGCCCCAGCATTTT	CAWSPRGNQPQHF
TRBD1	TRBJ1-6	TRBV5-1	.	TGCGCCAGCAGCTTGGGACAGGGGACTAATTCACCCCTCCACTTT	CASSLGQGTNSPLHF
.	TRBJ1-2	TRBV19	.	TGTGCCAGTAGCCCGGACAGCCCCGCTAACTATGGCTACACCTTC	CASSPDSPANYGYTF
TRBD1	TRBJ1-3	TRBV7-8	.	TGTGCCAGCAGCCAGCCGACAGGGATTGGAAACACCATATATTTT	CASSQPTGIGNTIYF
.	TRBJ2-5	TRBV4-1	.	TGCGCCAGCAGCCAAGAGCCAGCGGGCGGTCTAGAGACCCAGTACTTC	CASSQEPAGGLETQYF
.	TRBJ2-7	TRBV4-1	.	TGCGCCAGCAGCCAGATTATATCGGCCGACAGAGACTCCTACGAGCAGTACTTC	CASSQIISADRDSYEQYF